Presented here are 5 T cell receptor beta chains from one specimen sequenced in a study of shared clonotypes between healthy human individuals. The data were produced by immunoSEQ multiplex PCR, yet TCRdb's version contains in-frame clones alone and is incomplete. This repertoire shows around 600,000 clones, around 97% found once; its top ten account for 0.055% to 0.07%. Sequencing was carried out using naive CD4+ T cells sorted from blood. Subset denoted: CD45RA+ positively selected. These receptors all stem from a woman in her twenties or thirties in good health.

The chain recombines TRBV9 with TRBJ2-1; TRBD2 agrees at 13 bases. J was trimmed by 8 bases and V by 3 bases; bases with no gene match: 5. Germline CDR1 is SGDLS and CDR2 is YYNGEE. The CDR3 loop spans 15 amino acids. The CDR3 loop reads CASSAAGTSGDEQFF. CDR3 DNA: TGTGCCAGCAGCGCAGCCGGGACTAGCGGGGATGAGCAGTTCTTC.

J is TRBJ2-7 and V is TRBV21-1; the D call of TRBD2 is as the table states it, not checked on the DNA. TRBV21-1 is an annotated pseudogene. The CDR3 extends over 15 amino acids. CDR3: CASRIKESPLYEQYF. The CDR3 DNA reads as TGTGCCAGCAGGATTAAAGAGAGCCCACTTTACGAGCAGTACTTC.

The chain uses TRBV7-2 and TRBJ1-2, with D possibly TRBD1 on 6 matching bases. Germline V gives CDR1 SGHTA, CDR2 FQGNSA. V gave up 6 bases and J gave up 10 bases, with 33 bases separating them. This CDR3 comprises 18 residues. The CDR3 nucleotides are TGTGCCAGCAGGTCCCTCCGGGACATCGCTTTAGGGGGTCAGGCCTACACCTTC. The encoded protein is CASRSLRDIALGGQAYTF.

CDR3 protein: CASSFGLGQGSEQYF. CDR3 nucleotides: TGTGCCAGCAGCTTCGGTTTGGGACAGGGATCCGAGCAGTACTTC. The chain joins TRBV7-9 to TRBJ2-7, with TRBD1 identical over 9 bases. The CDR3 is made up of 15 amino acids. The V segment lost 3 bases and the J segment 6 bases; nucleotides outside the gene matches: 9. Germline V CDR1 and CDR2: SEHNR, FQNEAQ (reference sequence).

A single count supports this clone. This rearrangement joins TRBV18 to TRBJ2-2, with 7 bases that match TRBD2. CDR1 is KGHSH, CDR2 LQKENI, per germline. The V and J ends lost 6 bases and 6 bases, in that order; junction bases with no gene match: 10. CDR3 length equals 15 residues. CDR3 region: CASSLGLAASGELFF. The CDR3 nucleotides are TGTGCCAGCTCGCTGGGCCTAGCGGCGTCCGGGGAGCTGTTTTTT.